This TCR beta chain is drawn from a study of OX40 agonist ivuxolimab in advanced cancers. Per germline, CDR1 MGHDK and CDR2 SYGVNS. The ends were cut back, 2 bases at V and 8 bases at J, with 6 bases in the middle. This CDR3 has 11 residues. Method: immunoSEQ multiplex PCR; TCRdb's copy keeps in-frame clones and lacks some. The sample shows about 62,000 clones, around 90% of them seen only once. The material was CD4+ or CD8+ T cells sorted from blood, obtained in a trial of the OX40 agonist ivuxolimab. This clonotype was obtained from an adult with an advanced solid tumor such as melanoma, head and neck, liver or kidney cancer. The V and J genes are TRBV25-1 and TRBJ1-1; no definite D call. CDR3 sequence reads: CASSEHREAFF. In DNA, the CDR3 is TGTGCCAGCAGTGAACACAGAGAAGCTTTCTTT.